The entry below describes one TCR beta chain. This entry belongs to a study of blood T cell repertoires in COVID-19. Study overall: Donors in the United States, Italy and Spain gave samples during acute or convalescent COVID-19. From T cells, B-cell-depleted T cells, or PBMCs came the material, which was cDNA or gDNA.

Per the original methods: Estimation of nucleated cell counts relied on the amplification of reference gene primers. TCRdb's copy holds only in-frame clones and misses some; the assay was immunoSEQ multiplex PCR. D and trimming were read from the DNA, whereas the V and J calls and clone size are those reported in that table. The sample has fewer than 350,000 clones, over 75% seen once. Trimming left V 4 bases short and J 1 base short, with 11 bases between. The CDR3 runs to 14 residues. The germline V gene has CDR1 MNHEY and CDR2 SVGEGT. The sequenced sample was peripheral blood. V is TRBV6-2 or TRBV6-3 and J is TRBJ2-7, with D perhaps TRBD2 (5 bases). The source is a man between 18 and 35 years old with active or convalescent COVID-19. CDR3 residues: CASSSGYASYEQYF. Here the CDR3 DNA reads TGTGCCAGCAGTTCGGGGTACGCTTCCTACGAGCAGTACTTC.